The 8 T cell receptor beta chains below come from one sample, sequenced in a study of blood T cell repertoires in COVID-19. Profiling relied on immunoSEQ multiplex PCR, and the TCRdb table lists in-frame clones only, not all of them. Of 150,000 to 200,000 clones in the sample, 82% were seen once. The sequencing sample was made of peripheral blood. These receptors originate from a woman between 55 and 75 years old with COVID-19, enrolled during active disease.

The chain joins TRBV5-4 to TRBJ2-4; D perhaps matches TRBD2 (6 bases). This CDR3 region has 16 residues. Germline V CDR1 and CDR2: SGHNT, YYREEE (reference sequence). V was pared by 0 bases and J by 1 base, with 11 bases between. The CDR3 sequence is CASSLDAGRAKNIQYF. The CDR3 coding sequence is TGTGCCAGCAGCTTGGATGCGGGACGGGCCAAAAACATTCAGTACTTC.

The chain is built from TRBV19 and TRBJ1-2, with 8 bases fitting TRBD1. This CDR3 region has 12 residues. After removal of 7 bases from V and 4 bases from J, the junction contained 2 bases not matched to a gene. Germline lookup yields CDR1 LNHDA and CDR2 SQIVND (reference sequence). CDR3 sequence: CASTDRAYGYTF. CDR3 nucleotide sequence: TGTGCCAGTACGGACAGGGCCTATGGCTACACCTTC.

In its sample, this clone was seen a few times. Germline and junction disagree at one end, which may indicate a read error. The genes are TRBV7-7 and TRBJ2-2; 7 bases are a match to TRBD2. CDR1 is SSHAT, CDR2 FNYEAQ, per germline (reference sequence). This CDR3 spans 14 amino acids. The CDR3 bases are TGTGCTAGCAGCCCTAGCGGGAACACCGGGGAGCTGTTTTTT. Protein product: CASSPSGNTGELFF.

The CDR3 loop is CASSLTEAGHGEAFF. The CDR3 DNA reads TGTGCCAGCAGCTTGACTGAGGCGGGCCACGGTGAAGCTTTCTTT. This chain connects TRBV5-4 to TRBJ1-1; D remains ambiguous. This CDR3 has 15 amino acids. CDR1 and CDR2 (germline): SGHNT, YYREEE (reference sequence). Trimming cost V 1 base and J 7 bases, with 17 bases left between them.

The rearrangement joins TRBV7-3 to TRBJ2-7; 8 bases line up with TRBD2. The CDR3 length is 13 residues. J lost 4 bases, V lost 4 bases, and 3 bases had no gene match. Germline-derived CDR1 and CDR2 are SGHTA and FQGTGA. As DNA, the CDR3 is TGTGCCAGCAGCTCCCGGGAGGGATACGAGCAGTACTTC. This translates into CASSSREGYEQYF.

This chain links TRBV19 with TRBJ1-2, with TRBD1 identical over 9 bases. V was clipped by 0 bases and J by 8 bases; unmatched bases: 10. CDR3 length: 16 residues. CDR1 and CDR2 (germline): LNHDA, SQIVND (reference sequence). The CDR3 DNA follows: TGTGCCAGTAGTATAGATCAGTGGACAGGGGACTCCGGCTACACCTTC. The encoded protein is CASSIDQWTGDSGYTF.

V and J are TRBV6-2 or TRBV6-3 and TRBJ1-3, with D possibly matching TRBD1 (6 bases). Trimming cost V 0 bases and J 10 bases, with 7 bases left between them. This CDR3 comprises 12 residues. Germline V gene data show CDR1 as MNHEY and CDR2 as SVGEGT. The CDR3: CASSYSRGTIYF. CDR3 DNA sequence: TGTGCCAGCAGTTACTCGAGGGGGACCATATATTTT.

The gene calls are TRBV3-1 (or the pseudogene TRBV3-2) and TRBJ2-2, with 8 bases identical to TRBD2. After removal of 1 base from V and 5 bases from J, the junction contained 6 bases not matched to a gene. The length of the CDR3 is 16 residues. From germline, CDR1 is LGHDT and CDR2 YNNKEL (reference sequence). In nucleotides, the CDR3 is TGTGCCAGCAGCCAAGTTCGAGCGGGAGCTACCGGGGAGCTGTTTTTT. Its protein product is CASSQVRAGATGELFF.